Listed below are T cell receptor beta chains from one sample, sequenced in a study of cytomegalovirus exposure and HLA in healthy donors. Using immunoSEQ multiplex PCR, the repertoire was profiled, and TCRdb retains in-frame clones only, with some absent. The table shows 100,000 to 150,000 clones, with about 80% occurring only once. The sequenced material came from PBMCs. The receptors stem from a woman aged 45-59 years in good health and CMV-seropositive. Each CDR3 is given with its conserved first and last residue. A D gene is named only where the DNA matches it firmly. Expanded clones get a size class; other rows say once, few or many, or leave the size out.

d_gene	abundance	j_gene	v_gene	CDR3nt	CDR3aa
-	-	TRBJ2-7	TRBV6-5	TGTGCCAGCAGTTACTCGGGCGGGGCGACCTACGAGCAGTACTTC	CASSYSGGATYEQYF
-	-	TRBJ2-2	TRBV2	TGTGCCAGCTGTCAACAAGGTACTAGCAACACCGGGGAGCTGTTTTTT	CASCQQGTSNTGELFF
TRBD2	-	TRBJ2-1	TRBV7-9	TGTGCCAGCAGCCCTCTAGCGGGAGTTAGCTACAATGAGCAGTTCTTC	CASSPLAGVSYNEQFF
TRBD1	-	TRBJ1-2	TRBV29-1	TGCAGCGTAGCCGGGACAGGGAATAACTATGGCTACACCTTC	CSVAGTGNNYGYTF
-	few	TRBJ2-3	TRBV6-5	TGTGCCAGCAGCCCCCGGGGGGCGAGCACAGATACGCAGTATTTT	CASSPRGASTDTQYF
-	-	TRBJ1-2	TRBV9	TGTGCCAGCAGCGCTACAGGGTTGAGCGGCTACACCTTC	CASSATGLSGYTF
-	few	TRBJ2-6	TRBV23-1	TGCGCCAGCAGTCAATCCCCGACAGCATCAAAATCGACCTCTGGGGCCAACGTCCTGACTTTC	CASSQSPTASKSTSGANVLTF
-	few	TRBJ2-2	TRBV7-3	TGTGCCAGCAGCCCTCTTAGTGCGAACACCGGGGAGCTGTTTTTT	CASSPLSANTGELFF
TRBD1	-	TRBJ1-4	TRBV25-1	TGTGCCAGCCGAGGACAGGAGAATGAAAAACTGTTTTTT	CASRGQENEKLFF
TRBD1	-	TRBJ2-5	TRBV29-1	TGCAGCGTTGAGGCTGGACAGGGGGAGACCCAGTACTTC	CSVEAGQGETQYF
TRBD1	-	TRBJ1-1	TRBV18	TGTGCCAGCTCACCGGGACAGATGAACACTGAAGCTTTCTTT	CASSPGQMNTEAFF
TRBD2	-	TRBJ2-3	TRBV5-4	TGTGCCAGCAGCTTGAGGACTAGCGGGGATACGCAGTATTTT	CASSLRTSGDTQYF
-	-	TRBJ1-2	TRBV21-1	TGTGCCGGACCCCGGGACAGGGGTATTAGTGGCTACACCTTC	CAGPRDRGISGYTF
TRBD2	-	TRBJ2-7	TRBV30	TGTGCCTGGAGTACGGGACTAGCGGGAGCGGAAGAGCAGTACTTC	CAWSTGLAGAEEQYF
-	-	TRBJ2-4	TRBV7-2	TGTGCCAGCAGCCTCCCGGACAGTGCCAAAAACATTCAGTACTTC	CASSLPDSAKNIQYF
TRBD2	-	TRBJ2-1	TRBV9	TGTGCCAGCAGCCCAAAAGGGGGAGCGGGGGACAATGAGCAGTTCTTC	CASSPKGGAGDNEQFF